The T cell receptor (beta chain) described here comes from a study of OX40 agonist ivuxolimab in advanced cancers. The overall study: Ivuxolimab was delivered to patients intravenously every 2 weeks at doses spanning 0.01 to 10 mg/kg. Three patients showed partial responses: one hepatocellular carcinoma and two cutaneous melanoma cases.

Points on this clone: The antigen is unknown. Other DNA sequences in the same sample also yield this CDR3.

With 2 bases clipped from V and 4 bases from J, the junction kept 5 bases outside the gene matches. CDR1 SGHTA and CDR2 FQGTGA come from the germline V gene. The CDR3 consists of 15 residues. Study observations and caveats: At 0.1 to 3.0 mg/kg, CD4+ and CD8+ blood T cells expanded clonally by week 6.

The table came from immunoSEQ multiplex PCR; TCRdb's copy has only in-frame clones and leaves some out. This sample carries around 24,000 clones, around 84% of them seen once, and the ten largest clones take around 15%. The sample consisted of CD4+ or CD8+ T cells sorted from blood, taken in a trial of the OX40 agonist ivuxolimab. This TCR was sampled from an adult with an advanced solid tumor such as melanoma, head and neck, liver or kidney cancer. J is TRBJ2-1 and V is TRBV7-3; 7 positions match TRBD1. The CDR3 DNA sequence: TGTGCCAGCAGCTTATCAAGGGACAGTTACAATGAGCAGTTCTTC. Residues: CASSLSRDSYNEQFF.